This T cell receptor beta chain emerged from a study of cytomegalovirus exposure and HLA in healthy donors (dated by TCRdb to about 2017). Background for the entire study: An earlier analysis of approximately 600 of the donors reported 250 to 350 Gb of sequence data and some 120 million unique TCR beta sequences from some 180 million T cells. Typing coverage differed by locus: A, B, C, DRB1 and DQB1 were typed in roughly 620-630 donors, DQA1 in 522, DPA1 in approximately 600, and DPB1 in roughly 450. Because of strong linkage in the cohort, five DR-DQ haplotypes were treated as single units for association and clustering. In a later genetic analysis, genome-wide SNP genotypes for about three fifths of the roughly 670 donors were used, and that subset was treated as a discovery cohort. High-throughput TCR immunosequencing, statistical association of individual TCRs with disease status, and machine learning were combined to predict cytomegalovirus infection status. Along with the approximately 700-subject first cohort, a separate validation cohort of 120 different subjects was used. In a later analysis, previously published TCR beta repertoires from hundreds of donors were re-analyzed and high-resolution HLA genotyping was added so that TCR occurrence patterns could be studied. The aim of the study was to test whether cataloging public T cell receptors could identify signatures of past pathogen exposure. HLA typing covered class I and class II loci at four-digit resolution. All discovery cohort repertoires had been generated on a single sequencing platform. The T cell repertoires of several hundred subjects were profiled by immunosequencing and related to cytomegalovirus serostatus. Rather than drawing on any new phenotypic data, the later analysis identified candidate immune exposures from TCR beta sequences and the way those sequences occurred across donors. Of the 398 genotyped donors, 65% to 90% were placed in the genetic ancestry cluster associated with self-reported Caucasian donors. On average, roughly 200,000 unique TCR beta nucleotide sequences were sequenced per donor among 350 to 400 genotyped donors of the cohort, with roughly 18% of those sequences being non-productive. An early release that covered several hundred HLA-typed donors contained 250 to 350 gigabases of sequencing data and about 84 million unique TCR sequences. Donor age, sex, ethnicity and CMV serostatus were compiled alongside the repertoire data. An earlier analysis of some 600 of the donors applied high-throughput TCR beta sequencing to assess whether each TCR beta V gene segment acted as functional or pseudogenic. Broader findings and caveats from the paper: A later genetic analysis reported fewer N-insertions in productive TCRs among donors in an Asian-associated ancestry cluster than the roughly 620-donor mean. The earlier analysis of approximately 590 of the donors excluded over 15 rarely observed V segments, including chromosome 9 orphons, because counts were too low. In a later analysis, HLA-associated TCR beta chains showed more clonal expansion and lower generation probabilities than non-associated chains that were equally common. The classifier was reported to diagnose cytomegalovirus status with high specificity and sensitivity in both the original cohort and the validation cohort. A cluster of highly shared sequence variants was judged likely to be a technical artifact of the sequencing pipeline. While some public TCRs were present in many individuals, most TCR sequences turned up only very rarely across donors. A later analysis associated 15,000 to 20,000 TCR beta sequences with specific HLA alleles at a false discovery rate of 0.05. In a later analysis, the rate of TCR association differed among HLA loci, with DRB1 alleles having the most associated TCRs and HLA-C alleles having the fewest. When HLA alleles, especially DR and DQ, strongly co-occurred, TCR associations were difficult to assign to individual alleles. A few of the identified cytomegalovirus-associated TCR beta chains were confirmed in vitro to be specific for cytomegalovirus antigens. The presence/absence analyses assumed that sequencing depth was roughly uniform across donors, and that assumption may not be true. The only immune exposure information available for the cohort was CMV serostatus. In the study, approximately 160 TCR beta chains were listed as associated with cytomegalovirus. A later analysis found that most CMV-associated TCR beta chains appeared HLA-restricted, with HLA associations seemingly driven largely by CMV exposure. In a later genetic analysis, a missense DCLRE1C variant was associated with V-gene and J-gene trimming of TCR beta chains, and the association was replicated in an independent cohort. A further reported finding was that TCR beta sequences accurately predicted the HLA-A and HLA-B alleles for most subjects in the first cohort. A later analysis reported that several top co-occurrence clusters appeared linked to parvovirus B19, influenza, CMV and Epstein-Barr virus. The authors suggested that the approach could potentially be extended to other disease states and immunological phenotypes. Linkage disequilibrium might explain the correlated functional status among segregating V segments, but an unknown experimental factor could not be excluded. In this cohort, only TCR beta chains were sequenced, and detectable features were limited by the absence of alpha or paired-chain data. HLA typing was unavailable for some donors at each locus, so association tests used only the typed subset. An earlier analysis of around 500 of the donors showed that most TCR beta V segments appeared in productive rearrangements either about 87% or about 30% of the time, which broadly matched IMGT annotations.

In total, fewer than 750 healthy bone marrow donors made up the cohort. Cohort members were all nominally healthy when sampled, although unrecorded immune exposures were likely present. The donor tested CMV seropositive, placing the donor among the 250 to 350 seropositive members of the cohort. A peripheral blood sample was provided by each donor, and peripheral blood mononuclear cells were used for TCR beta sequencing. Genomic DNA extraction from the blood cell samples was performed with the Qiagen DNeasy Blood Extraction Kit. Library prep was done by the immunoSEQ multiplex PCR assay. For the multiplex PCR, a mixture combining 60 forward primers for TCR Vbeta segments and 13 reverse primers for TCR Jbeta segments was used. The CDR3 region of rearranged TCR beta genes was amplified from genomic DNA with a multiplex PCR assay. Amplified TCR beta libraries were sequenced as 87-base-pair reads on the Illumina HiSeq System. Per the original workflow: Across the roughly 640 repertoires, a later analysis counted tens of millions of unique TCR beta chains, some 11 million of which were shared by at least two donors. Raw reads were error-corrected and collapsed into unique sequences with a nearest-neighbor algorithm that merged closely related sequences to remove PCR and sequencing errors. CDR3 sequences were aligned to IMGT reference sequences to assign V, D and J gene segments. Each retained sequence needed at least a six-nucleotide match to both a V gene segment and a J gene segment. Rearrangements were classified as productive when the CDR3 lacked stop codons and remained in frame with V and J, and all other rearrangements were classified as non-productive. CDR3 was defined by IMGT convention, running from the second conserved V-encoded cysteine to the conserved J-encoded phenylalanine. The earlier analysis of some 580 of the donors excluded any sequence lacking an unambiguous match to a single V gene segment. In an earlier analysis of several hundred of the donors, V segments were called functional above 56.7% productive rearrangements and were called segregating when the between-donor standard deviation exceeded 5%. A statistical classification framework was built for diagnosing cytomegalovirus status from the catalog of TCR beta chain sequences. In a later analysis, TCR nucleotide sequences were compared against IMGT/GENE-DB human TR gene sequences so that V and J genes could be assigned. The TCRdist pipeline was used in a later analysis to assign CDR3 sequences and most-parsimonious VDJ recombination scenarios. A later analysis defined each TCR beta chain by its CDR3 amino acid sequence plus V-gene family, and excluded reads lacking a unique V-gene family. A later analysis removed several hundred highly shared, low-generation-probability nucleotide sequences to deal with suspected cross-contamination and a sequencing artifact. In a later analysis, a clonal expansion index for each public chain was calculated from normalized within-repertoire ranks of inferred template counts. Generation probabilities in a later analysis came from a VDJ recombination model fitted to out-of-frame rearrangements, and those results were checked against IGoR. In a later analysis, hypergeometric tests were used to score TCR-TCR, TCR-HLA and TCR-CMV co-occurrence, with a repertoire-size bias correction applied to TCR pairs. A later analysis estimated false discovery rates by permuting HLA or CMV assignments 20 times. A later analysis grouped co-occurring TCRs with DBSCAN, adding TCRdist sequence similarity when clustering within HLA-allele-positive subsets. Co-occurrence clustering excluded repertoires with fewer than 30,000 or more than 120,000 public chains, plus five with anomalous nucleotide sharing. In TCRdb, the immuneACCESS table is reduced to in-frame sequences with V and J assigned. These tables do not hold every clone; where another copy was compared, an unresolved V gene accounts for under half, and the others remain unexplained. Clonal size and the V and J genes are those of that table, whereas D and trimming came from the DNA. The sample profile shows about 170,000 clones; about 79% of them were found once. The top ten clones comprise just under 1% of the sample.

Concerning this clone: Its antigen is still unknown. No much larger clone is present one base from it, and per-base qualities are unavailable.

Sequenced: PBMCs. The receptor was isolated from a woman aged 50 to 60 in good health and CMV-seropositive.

The CDR3 protein: CSVAHGQAEAFF. The DNA sequence reads TGCAGCGTTGCCCATGGACAGGCAGAAGCTTTCTTT. This chain joins TRBV29-1 to TRBJ1-1; 7 central nucleotides agree with TRBD1. CDR1 SQVTM and CDR2 ANQGSEA are derived from the germline V gene. From its cysteine to its phenylalanine, the CDR3 spans 12 amino acids. Only the CDR3 part of the read is kept: 36 bases, read in frame from the first base. Germline trimming amounts to 4 bases on V and 8 bases on J, with 7 as the count of junction bases outside the gene matches.